These 22 T cell receptor beta chains came from one sample sequenced in a study of T-cell reconstitution after alpha-beta-depleted transplantation in children. TCRbeta library construction was performed incorporating unique molecular identifiers. One entry per CDR3 protein results from TCRdb running MiXCR on the PCR reads. Here the sample spans 900,000 or so distinct CDR3 sequences, around 17% being singletons. This sample comprised PBMCs, mostly from graft donor cells, obtained 360 days after TCRalphabeta/CD19-depleted stem cell transplant. The source is a male patient younger than 18 who had a stem cell transplant for acute lymphoblastic leukemia, so the T cells may come from the graft donor.

This clonotype has only a few counts. The chain couples TRBV29-1 to TRBJ2-7, with D uncertain. The CDR3 length is 14 residues. Germline CDR1 is SQVTM and CDR2 is ANQGSEA. Trimming pared 3 bases from V and 2 bases from J, leaving 14 bases between. CDR3 protein: CSVEGALEPYEQYF. The CDR3 bases are TGCAGCGTTGAGGGTGCACTTGAACCCTACGAGCAGTACTTC.

This clonotype was counted ten times or more. V and J are TRBV25-1 and TRBJ2-7; 7 nucleotides line up with TRBD1. The CDR3 covers 15 residues. In germline, CDR1 is MGHDK, CDR2 SYGVNS. The V segment lost 0 bases and the J segment 2 bases; nucleotides outside the gene matches: 4. CDR3 residues: CASSEYETGTYEQYF. Written as DNA, the CDR3 is TGTGCCAGCAGTGAATATGAGACAGGGACCTACGAGCAGTACTTC.

The J gene is TRBJ1-1, the V gene TRBV5-1; no clear D gene. The CDR3 runs 14 residues. Germline V gives CDR1 SGHRS, CDR2 YFSETQ. The V gene lost 0 bases and the J gene lost 2 bases, with 8 bases spanning the gap. DNA of the CDR3: TGCGCCAGCAGCTTGGCCCAGGCTAACACTGAAGCTTTCTTT. Translating it yields CASSLAQANTEAFF.

There are a few counts of this clonotype. CDR3 DNA: TGTGCCAGCAGCCCCTTAAATATTTTCAACACAGATACGCAGTATTTT. It yields the protein CASSPLNIFNTDTQYF. The chain joins TRBV11-2 to TRBJ2-3, with D unresolved. The CDR3 loop spans 16 amino acids. Germline CDR1 reads SGHAT; CDR2 reads FQNNGV. Trimming shortened V by 5 bases and J by 2 bases, and 17 bases separated the two germline ends.

The chain joins TRBV5-1 to TRBJ2-1; possibly TRBD2 for D (5 bases). Germline V gives CDR1 SGHRS, CDR2 YFSETQ. The CDR3 length is 14 residues. V lost 4 bases to trimming and J lost 0 bases, with 8 bases between them. The CDR3 region has the DNA TGCGCCAGCAGCGTCGGGAACTCCTACAATGAGCAGTTCTTC. Protein product: CASSVGNSYNEQFF.

This chain joins TRBV3-1 and TRBJ2-7; TRBD2 aligns across 7 bases. V shed 0 bases and J 2 bases; nucleotides not matched to a gene: 4. The CDR3 covers 15 residues. Germline-derived CDR1 and CDR2 are LGHDT and YNNKEL (reference sequence). CDR3 in DNA: TGTGCCAGCAGCCAAGAAGGGGAGGGGACCTACGAGCAGTACTTC. Residues: CASSQEGEGTYEQYF.

This clonotype appeared a few times. The chain is built from TRBV12-3 or TRBV12-4 and TRBJ2-1, with 12 bases matching TRBD2. The CDR3 loop spans 16 amino acids. Trimming cost V 2 bases and J 12 bases; bases outside gene matches: 11. In nucleotides, the CDR3 is TGTGCCAGCAGTTTATCCGGACTAGCGGGAACCACAGGGCAGTTCTTC. Protein product: CASSLSGLAGTTGQFF.

This chain joins TRBV29-1 and TRBJ2-7; the match to TRBD1 covers 8 bases. The CDR3 runs to 15 residues. The trim removed 6 bases at V and 0 bases at J, leaving 10 bases unmatched. The germline V gene encodes CDR1 SQVTM and CDR2 ANQGSEA. The CDR3 reads CSVPRGQGPSYEQYF. In DNA form, the CDR3 reads TGCAGCGTCCCCAGGGGGCAGGGGCCCTCCTACGAGCAGTACTTC.

This clonotype was counted between two and nine times. This rearrangement joins TRBV7-9 to TRBJ2-4, with TRBD2 identical over 9 bases. Germline values: CDR1 SEHNR, CDR2 FQNEAQ (reference sequence). Trimming cost V 1 base and J 0 bases; bases outside gene matches: 1. The CDR3 runs to 16 residues. As DNA, the CDR3 is TGTGCCAGCAGCTTAGTAGCGGGAGTAGCCAAAAACATTCAGTACTTC. It yields the protein CASSLVAGVAKNIQYF.

This clonotype was found many times. This chain links TRBV12-3 or TRBV12-4 with TRBJ2-1, with unresolved D. Trimming pared 3 bases from V and 5 bases from J, leaving 5 bases between. The CDR3 totals 12 residues. CDR3 coding DNA: TGTGCCAGCAGTTTCCCCCACAATGAGCAGTTCTTC. Protein sequence: CASSFPHNEQFF.

The chain recombines TRBV20-1 with TRBJ2-2; tentatively, D is TRBD2 (6 bases). Germline V gene lookup returns CDR1 DFQATT and CDR2 SNEGSKA (reference sequence). This CDR3 has 13 residues. V lost 1 base and J lost 7, with 10 bases in between. This chain's CDR3 is CSARVLAVGELFF. CDR3 nucleotide sequence: TGCAGTGCTAGAGTACTAGCTGTCGGGGAGCTGTTTTTT.

This clonotype was seen ten or more times. This chain links TRBV7-2 with TRBJ2-1, with a weak D call TRBD2 (6 bases). V lost 7 bases and J lost 9, with 19 bases in between. The V gene's germline CDR1 is SGHTA and CDR2 FQGNSA. The CDR3 is 14 residues long. CDR3 in amino acids: CASTTYGTSGEQFF. The CDR3 region has the DNA TGTGCCAGCACCACCTACGGGACTTCCGGTGAGCAGTTCTTC.

At least ten counts were recorded for this clonotype. This rearrangement joins TRBV5-1 to TRBJ2-1; D is uncertain. The CDR3 is made up of 15 amino acids. Deletions cut 0 bases from V and 1 base from J, with 8 bases between. In germline, CDR1 is SGHRS, CDR2 YFSETQ. The DNA for the CDR3 is TGCGCCAGCAGCTTGGTTCCTGGGTCCTACAATGAGCAGTTCTTC. This translates into CASSLVPGSYNEQFF.

The chain links TRBV7-2 to TRBJ2-5, with 8 nucleotides matching TRBD2. This CDR3 has 17 residues. Trimming removed 0 bases from V and 1 base from J; junction bases left unmatched: 7. Per the germline V gene, CDR1 is SGHTA and CDR2 is FQGNSA. CDR3 nucleotides: TGTGCCAGCAGCTTAGCGCTATTAGCGGGGATCCAAGAGACCCAGTACTTC. Encoded protein: CASSLALLAGIQETQYF.

This clonotype showed up many times. The genes are TRBV10-3 and TRBJ1-2; 11 positions match TRBD1. J gave up 8 bases and V 7 bases, and 9 bases lay outside the gene matches. The length of the CDR3 is 14 residues. In germline, CDR1 is ENHRY, CDR2 SYGVKD. The CDR3 region is CAINSGQGAWGYTF. CDR3 bases: TGTGCCATCAACTCCGGACAGGGGGCCTGGGGCTACACCTTC.

This clonotype turned up a few times. J is TRBJ2-3 and V is TRBV7-9, with D uncertain. Germline V gene lookup returns CDR1 SEHNR and CDR2 FQNEAQ (reference sequence). The V end was cut by 2 bases, the J end by 0 bases, with 15 bases between. The CDR3 covers 17 residues. The DNA for the CDR3 is TGTGCCAGCAGCTTAACGGTAGCCGCGGCTAGCACAGATACGCAGTATTTT. Amino acid sequence: CASSLTVAAASTDTQYF.

The chain carries TRBV6-4 and TRBJ2-3, with D unclear. CDR3 length equals 15 residues. The germline gives CDR1 MRHNA, CDR2 SNTAGT. Between the trimmed V and J ends, which lost 2 bases and 7 bases, there was a span of 16 bases. This CDR3 is CASSDDWPIRNTQYF. The CDR3 nucleotides are TGTGCCAGCAGTGACGACTGGCCAATTAGAAATACGCAGTATTTT.

V usage is TRBV5-1 and J usage is TRBJ1-1, with a possible D match to TRBD1 (6 bases). The V end lost 3 bases, the J end lost 0 bases, and 15 bases lay between the germline ends. The CDR3 covers 16 residues. CDR1 and CDR2 (germline): SGHRS, YFSETQ. The CDR3 DNA sequence: TGCGCCAGCAGCTACGGACAGCTAACTATGAACACTGAAGCTTTCTTT. This gives the protein CASSYGQLTMNTEAFF.

The chain couples TRBV20-1 to TRBJ2-2, with 9 nucleotides matching TRBD2. Germline CDR1 reads DFQATT; CDR2 reads SNEGSKA (reference sequence). The CDR3 runs 16 residues. Trimming at V came to 2 bases and at J to 2 bases, leaving 6 bases not matched to a gene. CDR3 DNA sequence: TGCAGTGCTAGACCGGCGGGAGGGCCAAACACCGGGGAGCTGTTTTTT. It encodes CSARPAGGPNTGELFF.

The chain uses TRBV25-1 and TRBJ2-5, with D perhaps TRBD1 or TRBD2 (5 bases each). Germline-derived CDR1 and CDR2 are MGHDK and SYGVNS. This CDR3 is built from 17 residues. V lost 4 bases and J lost 3, with 21 bases in between. CDR3 DNA sequence: TGTGCCAGCAGTGTATCCTGGGCTTGGGGACCCAAAGAGACCCAGTACTTC. Its protein product is CASSVSWAWGPKETQYF.

The chain employs TRBV9 and TRBJ2-7, with 10 bases aligning to TRBD1. The CDR3 has 16 amino acids. Germline lookup yields CDR1 SGDLS and CDR2 YYNGEE. After removal of 3 bases from V and 3 bases from J, the junction contained 9 bases not matched to a gene. CDR3 coding DNA: TGTGCCAGCAGCGCAACCCGGGACAGGGGTTTCTACGAGCAGTACTTC. The encoded protein is CASSATRDRGFYEQYF.

This clonotype has just a few counts. J is TRBJ1-1 and V is TRBV10-3; D is undetermined. The CDR3 is made up of 14 amino acids. Per germline, CDR1 ENHRY and CDR2 SYGVKD. The V gene lost 5 bases and the J gene lost 4 bases, with 14 bases spanning the gap. CDR3 DNA: TGTGCCATCAGTTCTATAACCTTGGGCACTGAAGCTTTCTTT. Translated: CAISSITLGTEAFF.